Shown below are 10 T cell receptor beta chains from a single sample sequenced in a study of T cell repertoires in cytomegalovirus infection. One entry per CDR3 protein, called by TCRdb with MiXCR from the reads. The sample includes some 71,000 distinct CDR3 sequences, 25% to 30% of them seen just once. These receptors have no known antigen. This specimen was CD8+ T cells from cultured PBMCs, taken from culture after CMV antigen stimulation. Source of these receptors: a human donor in good health (CMV status not recorded). Some clones in this sample may be carry-over from other donors' samples.

The rearrangement links TRBV20-1 to TRBJ2-7; TRBD1 agrees at 9 bases. CDR1 is DFQATT, CDR2 SNEGSKA, per germline (reference sequence). CDR3 length equals 13 residues. J was trimmed by 3 bases and V by 2 bases; bases with no gene match: 2. The chain's CDR3 is CSARPTGGYEQYF. The CDR3 region has the DNA TGCAGTGCTAGACCGACAGGGGGCTACGAGCAGTACTTC.

Notes on this clonotype: Sequence at one end of the junction differs from germline and may be a read error. The gene calls are TRBV27 and TRBJ2-1; D is possibly TRBD1 or TRBD2 (5 bases each). Per the germline V gene, CDR1 is MNHEY and CDR2 is SMNVEV (reference sequence). The CDR3 consists of 16 residues. CDR3 coding DNA: TGTACCAGCATCGGTAGGGACGGATTTACCTACAATGAGCAGTTCTTC. Translation gives CTSIGRDGFTYNEQFF.

This clonotype was observed many times. This chain joins TRBV5-1 and TRBJ1-1; D is ambiguous. The germline gives CDR1 SGHRS, CDR2 YFSETQ. The V and J ends lost 4 bases and 1 base respectively, with 11 bases between them. The CDR3 runs 14 residues. CDR3: CASSGVGGNTEAFF. The CDR3 DNA is TGCGCCAGCAGCGGCGTTGGAGGGAACACTGAAGCTTTCTTT.

The J gene is TRBJ2-1, the V gene TRBV7-3; D may be TRBD1 (6 bases). Trimming pared 5 bases from V and 4 bases from J, leaving 9 bases between. Germline lookup yields CDR1 SGHTA and CDR2 FQGTGA. This CDR3 is built from 13 residues. CDR3 sequence reads: CASSRDTYNEQFF. CDR3 bases: TGTGCCAGCAGCAGGGACACGTACAATGAGCAGTTCTTC.

This clonotype has ten or more counts. The rearrangement uses TRBV24-1 and TRBJ1-5; the match to TRBD1 covers 7 bases. Trimming took 3 bases from V and 0 from J; bases not matched to a gene: 4. Germline CDR1 reads KGHDR; CDR2 reads SFDVKD. This CDR3 contains 16 residues. CDR3 sequence reads: CATSDPRQGSNQPQHF. The CDR3 DNA follows: TGTGCCACCAGTGATCCGAGACAGGGTAGCAATCAGCCCCAGCATTTT.

This clonotype has a count of ten or more. The V call is TRBV6-1, the J call TRBJ2-5, with 11 bases fitting TRBD2. The CDR3 contains 18 residues. Germline assignment: CDR1 MNHNS and CDR2 SASEGT. V shed 6 bases, J shed 0 bases, and the junction held 12 bases outside the gene matches. The DNA for the CDR3 is TGTGCCAGCAGAGAACTAGCGGGGGCTCAGACGTACCAAGAGACCCAGTACTTC. Protein: CASRELAGAQTYQETQYF.

There are many counts of this clonotype. This sequence joins TRBV7-2 and TRBJ1-2; D is unclear. CDR1 is SGHTA and CDR2 is FQGNSA in the germline V gene. The V end lost 2 bases, the J end lost 7 bases, and 20 bases lay between the germline ends. This CDR3 has 16 residues. In DNA, the CDR3 is TGTGCCAGCAGCTTAAATTTTGGCGGAGCCGCTAGTGGCTACACCTTC. It encodes CASSLNFGGAASGYTF.

This clonotype was found once. The CDR3 ends on some other residue instead of the conserved phenylalanine or tryptophan, so this is likely a read error. The chain couples TRBV7-2 to TRBJ1-3, with D perhaps TRBD1 (6 bases). Germline lookup yields CDR1 SGHTA and CDR2 FQGNSA. The CDR3 is 15 residues long. The CDR3 region is CASGLAGASGNTIYC. DNA for the CDR3: TGTGCCAGCGGCTTAGCAGGGGCGTCGGGAAACACCATATATTGT.

V is TRBV10-2 and J is TRBJ1-4, with 7 bases lining up with TRBD1. The CDR3 totals 14 residues. V lost 7 bases and J lost 3; bases outside the gene matches: 5. Per the germline V gene, CDR1 is WSHSY and CDR2 is SAAADI. CDR3 amino acids: CASTDREPNEKLFF. The CDR3, as DNA: TGCGCCAGCACCGACAGGGAACCTAATGAAAAACTGTTTTTT.

V and J are TRBV4-3 and TRBJ2-1; tentatively, D is TRBD1 or TRBD2 (6 bases each). CDR3 length equals 16 residues. The ends were cut back, 4 bases at V and 8 bases at J, with 21 bases in the middle. Germline values: CDR1 LGHNA, CDR2 YSLEER. In nucleotides, the CDR3 is TGCGCCAGCAGCCTAGGGGGAGGAATGTCTGGCTATGAGCAGTTCTTC. It specifies CASSLGGGMSGYEQFF.